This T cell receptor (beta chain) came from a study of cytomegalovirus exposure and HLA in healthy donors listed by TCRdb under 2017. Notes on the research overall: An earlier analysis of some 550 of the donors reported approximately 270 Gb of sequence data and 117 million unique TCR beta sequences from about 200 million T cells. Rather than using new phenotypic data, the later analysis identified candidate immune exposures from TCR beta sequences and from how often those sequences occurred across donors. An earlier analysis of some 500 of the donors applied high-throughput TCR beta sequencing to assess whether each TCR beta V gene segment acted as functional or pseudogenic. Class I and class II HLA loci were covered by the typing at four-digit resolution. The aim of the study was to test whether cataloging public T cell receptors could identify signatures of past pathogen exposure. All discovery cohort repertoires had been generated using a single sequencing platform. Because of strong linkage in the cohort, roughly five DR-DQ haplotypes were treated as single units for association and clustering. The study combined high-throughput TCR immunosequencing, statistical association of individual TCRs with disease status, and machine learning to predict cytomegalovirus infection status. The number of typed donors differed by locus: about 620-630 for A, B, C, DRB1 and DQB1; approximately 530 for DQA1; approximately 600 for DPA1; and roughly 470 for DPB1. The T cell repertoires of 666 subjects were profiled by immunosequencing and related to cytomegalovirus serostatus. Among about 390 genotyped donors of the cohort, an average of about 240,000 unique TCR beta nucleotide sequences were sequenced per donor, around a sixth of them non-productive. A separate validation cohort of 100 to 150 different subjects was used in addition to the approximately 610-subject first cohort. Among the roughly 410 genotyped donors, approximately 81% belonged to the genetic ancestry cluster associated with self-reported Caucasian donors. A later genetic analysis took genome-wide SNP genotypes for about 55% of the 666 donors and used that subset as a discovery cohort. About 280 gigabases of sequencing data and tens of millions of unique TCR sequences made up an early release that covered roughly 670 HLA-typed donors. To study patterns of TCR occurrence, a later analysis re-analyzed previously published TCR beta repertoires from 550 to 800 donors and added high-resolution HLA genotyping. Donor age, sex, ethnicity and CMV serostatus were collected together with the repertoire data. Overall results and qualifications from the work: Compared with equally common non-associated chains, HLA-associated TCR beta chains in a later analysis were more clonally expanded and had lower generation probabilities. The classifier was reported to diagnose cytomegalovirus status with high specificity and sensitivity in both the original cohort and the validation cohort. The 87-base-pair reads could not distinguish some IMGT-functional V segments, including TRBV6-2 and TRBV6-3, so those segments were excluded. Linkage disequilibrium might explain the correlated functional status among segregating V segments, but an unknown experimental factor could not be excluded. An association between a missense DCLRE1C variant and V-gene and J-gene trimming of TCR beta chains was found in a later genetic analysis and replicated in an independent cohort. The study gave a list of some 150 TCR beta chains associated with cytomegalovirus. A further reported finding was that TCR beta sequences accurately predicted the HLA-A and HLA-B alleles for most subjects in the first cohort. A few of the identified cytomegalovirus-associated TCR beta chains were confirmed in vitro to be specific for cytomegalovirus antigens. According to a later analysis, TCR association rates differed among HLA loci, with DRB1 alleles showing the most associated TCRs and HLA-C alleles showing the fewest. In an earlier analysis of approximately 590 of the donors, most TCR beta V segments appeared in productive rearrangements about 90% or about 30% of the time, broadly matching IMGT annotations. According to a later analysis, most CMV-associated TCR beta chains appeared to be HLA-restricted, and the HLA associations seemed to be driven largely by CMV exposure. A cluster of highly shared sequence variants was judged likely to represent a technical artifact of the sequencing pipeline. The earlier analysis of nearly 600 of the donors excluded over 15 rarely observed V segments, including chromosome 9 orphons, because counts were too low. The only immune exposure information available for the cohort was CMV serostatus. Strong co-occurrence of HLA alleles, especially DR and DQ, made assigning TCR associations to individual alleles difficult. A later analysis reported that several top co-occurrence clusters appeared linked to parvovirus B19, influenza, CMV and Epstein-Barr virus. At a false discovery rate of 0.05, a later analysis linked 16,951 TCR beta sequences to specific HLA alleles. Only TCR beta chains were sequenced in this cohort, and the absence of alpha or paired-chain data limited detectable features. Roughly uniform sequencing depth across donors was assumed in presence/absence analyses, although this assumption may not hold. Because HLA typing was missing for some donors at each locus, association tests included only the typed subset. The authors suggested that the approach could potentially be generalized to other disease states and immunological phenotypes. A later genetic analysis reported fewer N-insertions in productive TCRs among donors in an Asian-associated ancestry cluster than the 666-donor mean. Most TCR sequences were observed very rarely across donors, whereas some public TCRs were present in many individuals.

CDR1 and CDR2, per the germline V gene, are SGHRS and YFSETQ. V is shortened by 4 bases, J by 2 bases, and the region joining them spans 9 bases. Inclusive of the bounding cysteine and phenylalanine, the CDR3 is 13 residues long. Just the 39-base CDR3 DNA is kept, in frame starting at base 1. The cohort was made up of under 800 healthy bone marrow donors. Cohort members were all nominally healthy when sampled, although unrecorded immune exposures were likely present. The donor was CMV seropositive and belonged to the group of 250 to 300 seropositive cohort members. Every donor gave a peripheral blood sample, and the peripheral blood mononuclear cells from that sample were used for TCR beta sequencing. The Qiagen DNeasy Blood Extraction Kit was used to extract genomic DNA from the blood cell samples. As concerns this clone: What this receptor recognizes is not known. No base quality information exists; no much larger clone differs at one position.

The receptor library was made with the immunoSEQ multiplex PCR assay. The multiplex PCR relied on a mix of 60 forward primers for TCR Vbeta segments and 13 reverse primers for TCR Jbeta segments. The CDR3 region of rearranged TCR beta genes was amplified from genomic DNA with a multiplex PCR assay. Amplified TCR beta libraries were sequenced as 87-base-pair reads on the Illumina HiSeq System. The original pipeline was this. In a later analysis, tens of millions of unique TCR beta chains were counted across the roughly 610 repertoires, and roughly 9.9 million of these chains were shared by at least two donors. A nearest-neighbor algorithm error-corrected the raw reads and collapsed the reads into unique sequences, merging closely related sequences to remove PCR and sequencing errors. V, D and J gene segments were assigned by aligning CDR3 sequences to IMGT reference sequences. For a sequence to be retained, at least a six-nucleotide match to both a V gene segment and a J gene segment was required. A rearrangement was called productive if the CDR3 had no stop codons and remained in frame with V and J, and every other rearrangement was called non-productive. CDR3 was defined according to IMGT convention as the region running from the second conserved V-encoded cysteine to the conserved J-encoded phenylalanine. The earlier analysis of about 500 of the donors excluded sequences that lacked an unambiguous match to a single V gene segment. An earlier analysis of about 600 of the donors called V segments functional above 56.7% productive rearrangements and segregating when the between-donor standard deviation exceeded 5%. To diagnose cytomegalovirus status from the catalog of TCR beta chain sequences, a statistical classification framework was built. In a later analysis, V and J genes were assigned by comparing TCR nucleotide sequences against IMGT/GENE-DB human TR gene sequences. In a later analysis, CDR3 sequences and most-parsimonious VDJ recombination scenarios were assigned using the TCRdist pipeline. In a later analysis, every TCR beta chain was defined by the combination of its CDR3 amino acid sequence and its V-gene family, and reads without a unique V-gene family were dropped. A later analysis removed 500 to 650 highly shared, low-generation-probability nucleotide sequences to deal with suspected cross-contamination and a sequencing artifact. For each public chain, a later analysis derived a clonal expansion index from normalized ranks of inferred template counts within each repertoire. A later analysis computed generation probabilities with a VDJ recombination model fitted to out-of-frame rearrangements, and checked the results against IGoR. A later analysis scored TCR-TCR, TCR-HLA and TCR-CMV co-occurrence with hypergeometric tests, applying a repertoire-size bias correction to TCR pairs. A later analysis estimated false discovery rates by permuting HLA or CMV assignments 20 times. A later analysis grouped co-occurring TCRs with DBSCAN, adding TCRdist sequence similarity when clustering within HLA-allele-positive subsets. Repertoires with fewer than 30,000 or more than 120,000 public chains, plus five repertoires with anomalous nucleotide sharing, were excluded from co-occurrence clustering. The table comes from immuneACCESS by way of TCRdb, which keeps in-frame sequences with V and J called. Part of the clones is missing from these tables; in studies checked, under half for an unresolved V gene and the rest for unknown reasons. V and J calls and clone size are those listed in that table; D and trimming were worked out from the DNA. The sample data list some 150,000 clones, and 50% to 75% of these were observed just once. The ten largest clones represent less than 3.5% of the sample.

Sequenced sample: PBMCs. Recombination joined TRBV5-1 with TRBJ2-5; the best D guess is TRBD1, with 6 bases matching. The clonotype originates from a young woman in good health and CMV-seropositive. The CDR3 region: CASSIGTQETQYF. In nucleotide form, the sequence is TGCGCCAGCAGCATCGGGACACAAGAGACCCAGTACTTC.